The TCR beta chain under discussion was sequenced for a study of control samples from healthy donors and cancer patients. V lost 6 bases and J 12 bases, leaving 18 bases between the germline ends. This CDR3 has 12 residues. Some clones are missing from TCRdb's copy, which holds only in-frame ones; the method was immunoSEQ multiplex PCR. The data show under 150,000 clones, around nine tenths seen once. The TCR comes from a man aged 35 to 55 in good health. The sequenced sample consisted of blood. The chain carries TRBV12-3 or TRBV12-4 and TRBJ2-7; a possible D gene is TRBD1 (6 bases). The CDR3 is CASRPDRSDPYF. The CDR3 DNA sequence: TGTGCCAGCAGACCCGACAGGTCGGATCCGTACTTC.